This T cell receptor beta chain was identified in a study of blood T cell repertoires in COVID-19 (dated by TCRdb to about 2020). Regarding the study in general: Samples from collaborators originated in the United States, Italy and Spain and spanned both the acute and convalescent phases of COVID-19. Deeply sampled blood TCRbeta repertoires from subjects exposed to, actively infected with, or recovered from COVID-19 were included in the dataset. The repertoires were released in a freely available public database meant as a resource for research on the immune response to SARS-CoV-2. Where available, HLA class I and class II types were obtained from metadata supplied by the sample provider rather than from assay-based typing. A de-identified subject ID, COVID-19 status, age in years and sex were almost always included in the sample metadata. Samples came from the ongoing ImmuneRACE study (first 160 participants) plus 1,254 subjects from 6 global collaborators. The material from the prospective study consisted of cDNA or gDNA derived from T cells, B-cell-depleted T cells, or PBMCs.

Overall results and qualifications from the work: Clinical and demographic metadata were provided uncurated, with the amount varying by source and participant.

TCRbeta CDR3 regions were amplified from genomic DNA using the immunoSEQ Assay, a bias-controlled multiplex PCR. Turning to the authors' computational methods: The number of nucleated cells in each sample was estimated by amplification of reference gene primers within the assay. To quantify the absolute abundance of each unique TCRbeta CDR3 rearrangement, sequence reads were collapsed and filtered. Productive Simpson clonality was computed per sample as the square root of Simpson's diversity index over productive rearrangements. This is the immuneACCESS table as TCRdb keeps it, with only in-frame sequences that have V and J called. A part of the clones is gone; compared with another copy, unresolved V genes explain less than half, and the rest is unexplained. Clone size and V and J calls were adopted from that table, with D and trimming inferred from the DNA. The sample profile shows fewer than 150,000 clones; 83% of them were found once. Of the sample, 15% to 20% is held by the ten largest clones.

Participants in the prospective study were aged roughly 18 to 89 years, lived in over 20 United States geographic areas, and enrolled through a virtual design. To assign participants to cohorts, the prospective study relied on clinical history that participants themselves reported in a screening survey and a study questionnaire. ImmuneRACE Cohort 3 recovered participants were defined by two consecutive negative NP/OP PCR tests, healthcare professional clearance, or symptom resolution. In the prospective study, mobile phlebotomists collected whole blood, serum and a nasopharyngeal or oropharyngeal swab from each participant. Prospective study participants could optionally give additional blood draws and questionnaires over an approximately 2-month period. Before DNA extraction, prospective study blood samples were shipped either frozen or at room temperature. To note about this clone: Its antigen is currently not known. No much larger clone exists at a distance of one base, and base qualities are not known.

Source material: PBMCs or T cells enriched from blood (not recorded which). The sequence was collected from a man aged 25 to 40 who had recovered from COVID-19.

The CDR3 protein sequence reads: CASSIDLQVETQYF. In nucleotide form, the sequence is TGTGCCAGTAGTATAGATCTGCAGGTCGAGACCCAGTACTTC. The V and J genes are TRBV19 and TRBJ2-5; a confident D gene designation cannot be given. From the cysteine through the phenylalanine, the CDR3 covers 14 amino acids. Only CDR3 DNA remains: 42 bases, in frame from the first base. CDR1 and CDR2 were assigned from the germline V gene (reference sequence) as LNHDA and SQIVND. Between the V and J ends, shortened by 0 bases and 5 bases respectively, the junction contains 10 bases.